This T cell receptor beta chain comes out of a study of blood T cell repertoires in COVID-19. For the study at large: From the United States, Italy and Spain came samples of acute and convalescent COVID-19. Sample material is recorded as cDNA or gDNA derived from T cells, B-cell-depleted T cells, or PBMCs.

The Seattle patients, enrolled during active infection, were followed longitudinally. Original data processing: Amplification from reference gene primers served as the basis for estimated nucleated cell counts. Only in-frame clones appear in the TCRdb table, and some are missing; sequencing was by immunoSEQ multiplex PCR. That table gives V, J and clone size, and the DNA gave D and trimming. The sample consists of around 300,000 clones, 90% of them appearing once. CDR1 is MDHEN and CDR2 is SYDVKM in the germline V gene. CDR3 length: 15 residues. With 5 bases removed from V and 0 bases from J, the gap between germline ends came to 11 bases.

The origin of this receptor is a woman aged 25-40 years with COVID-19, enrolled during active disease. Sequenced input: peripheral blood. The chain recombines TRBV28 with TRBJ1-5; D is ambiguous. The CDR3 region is CASSAGEISNQPQHF. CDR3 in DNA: TGTGCCAGCAGTGCCGGGGAAATTAGCAATCAGCCCCAGCATTTT.